This TCR beta chain was found in a study of regulatory T cells in long-lasting Graves disease. Study observations and caveats: Persistent Graves' patients had lower TCR diversity than newly diagnosed ones.

Both iRepertoire HTBI primers and Arm-PCR of CDR3 regions were used to build the TCR beta libraries. TCRdb re-called the multiplex PCR reads through MiXCR, storing one row per CDR3 protein. This sample has about 500,000 distinct CDR3 sequences, with about 17% found just once. This clonotype was found many times. The antigen is undetermined. Time point meaning: newly diagnosed GD, antithyroid drugs for less than 3 months. The TCR library was prepared using RNA isolated from PBMCs. Trimming cost V 2 bases and J 0 bases, with 5 bases left between them. The CDR3 covers 13 residues. The sample was also reused in another study, on T cells in Graves' hyperthyroidism and ophthalmopathy.

Sequences were derived from peripheral blood mononuclear cells (PBMCs), sampled at new diagnosis, from a patient treated with antithyroid drugs. The origin of this receptor is a man in his forties with Graves disease. The rearrangement uses TRBV12-3 or TRBV12-4 and TRBJ2-7; D ambiguous. The CDR3 nucleotides are TGTGCCAGCAGTTTAATAAGCTCCTACGAGCAGTACTTC. This encodes CASSLISSYEQYF.